The source of this T cell receptor beta chain is a study of shared clonotypes between healthy human individuals. General study results and limits: A reduction in generation probabilities was seen for non-shared clonotypes relative to those shared by all four donors. Tissue TCR repertoires likely differ from these blood-only repertoires. A handful of donors showed sharing of around 5.3% of naive CD4 clonotypes.

Sequencing was performed with immunoSEQ multiplex PCR; in TCRdb, only in-frame clones are kept and a portion is missing. The table includes about 330,000 clones, around nine tenths detected once. The donors, healthy adults who were HIV-negative, had experienced no recent acute infections or vaccinations. Concerning this clone: Its specificity is unknown.

The sequence derives from a man aged 18-30 years in good health. Input material: memory CD8+ T cells sorted from blood. This sample's subset: CD45RO+ cells pooled with CCR7-negative TemRA cells.

The CDR3, as DNA: TGTGCCAGCAGTGACGTCACCGGGACAGGGCCCACCGGGGAGCTGTTTTTT. Protein sequence: CASSDVTGTGPTGELFF. The chain uses TRBV6-1 and TRBJ2-2; 9 bases are a match to TRBD1. Unmatched junction bases numbered 9, after V lost 3 bases and J lost 4 bases. CDR3 size: 17 residues. Germline lookup yields CDR1 MNHNS and CDR2 SASEGT.